This T cell receptor beta chain stems from a study of blood T cell repertoires in COVID-19. The wider study: T cells, B-cell-depleted T cells, or PBMCs supplied cDNA or gDNA.

Under the authors' procedure: Amplification of reference gene primers provided the estimated nucleated cell counts. Method: immunoSEQ multiplex PCR; TCRdb's copy keeps in-frame clones and lacks some. The V and J calls and the clone size are those of that table, but D and trimming were determined from the DNA. The table lists about 380,000 clones, 85% of them singletons. The germline V gene has CDR1 MGHRA and CDR2 YSYEKL. The CDR3 has 15 amino acids. The V gene lost 4 bases and the J gene lost 0 bases, with 10 bases spanning the gap. Sequencing was done on a sample of peripheral blood. This TCR was recovered from a woman in her late teens or twenties with acute or convalescent COVID-19. V and J are TRBV4-1 and TRBJ1-5; D gene ambiguous. This CDR3 is CASSRSSLSNQPQHF. Written as DNA, the CDR3 is TGCGCCAGCAGCCGTAGTAGTCTTAGCAATCAGCCCCAGCATTTT.